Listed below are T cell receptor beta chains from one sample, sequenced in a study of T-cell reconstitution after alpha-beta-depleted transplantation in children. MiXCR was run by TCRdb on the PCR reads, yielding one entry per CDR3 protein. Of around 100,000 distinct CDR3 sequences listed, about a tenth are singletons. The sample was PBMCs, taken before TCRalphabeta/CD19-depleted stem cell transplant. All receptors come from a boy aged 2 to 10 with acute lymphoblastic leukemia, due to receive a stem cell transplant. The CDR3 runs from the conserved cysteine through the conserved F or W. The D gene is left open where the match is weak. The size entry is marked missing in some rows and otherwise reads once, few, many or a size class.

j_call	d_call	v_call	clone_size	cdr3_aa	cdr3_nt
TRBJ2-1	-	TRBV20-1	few	CSANSVRENLVNEQFF	TGCAGTGCTAACTCAGTTCGGGAAAATTTGGTCAATGAGCAGTTCTTC
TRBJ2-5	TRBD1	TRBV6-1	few	CARRGDYRGQGETQYF	TGTGCCAGACGGGGTGACTACAGGGGGCAGGGGGAGACCCAGTACTTC
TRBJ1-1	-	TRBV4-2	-	CASSQPGHQNTEAFF	TGTGCCAGCAGCCAGCCCGGACACCAGAACACTGAAGCTTTCTTT
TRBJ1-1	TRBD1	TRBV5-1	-	CASSLDGQGAMVNTEAFF	TGCGCCAGCAGCTTGGACGGACAGGGGGCGATGGTGAACACTGAAGCTTTCTTT
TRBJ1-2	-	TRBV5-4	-	CASSPFGDGYTF	TGTGCCAGCAGCCCGTTTGGGGATGGCTACACCTTC
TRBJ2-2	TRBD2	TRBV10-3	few	CAISGETPKPGREYTGELFF	TGTGCCATCAGCGGCGAGACACCAAAACCGGGGCGGGAGTACACCGGGGAGCTGTTTTTT
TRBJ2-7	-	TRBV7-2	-	CASSLPGNEQYF	TGTGCCAGCAGCTTGCCGGGAAACGAGCAGTACTTC
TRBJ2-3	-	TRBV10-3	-	CAISVGDTQYF	TGTGCCATCAGTGTGGGGGATACGCAGTATTTT
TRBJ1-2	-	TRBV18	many	CASSGYGYTF	TGTGCCAGCTCGGGATATGGCTACACCTTC
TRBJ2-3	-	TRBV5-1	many	CASSLDPSSTDTQYF	TGCGCCAGCAGCTTGGATCCCTCTAGCACAGATACGCAGTATTTT
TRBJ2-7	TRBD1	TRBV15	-	CATSRGRGQGNRGAYEQYF	TGTGCCACCAGCAGAGGGAGAGGACAGGGGAATAGAGGCGCCTACGAGCAGTACTTC
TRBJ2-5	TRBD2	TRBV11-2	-	CASSLGIAGVGETQYF	TGTGCCAGCAGCTTGGGCATAGCGGGAGTTGGGGAGACCCAGTACTTC
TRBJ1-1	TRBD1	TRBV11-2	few	CASSARQGALTEAFF	TGTGCCAGCAGCGCCCGACAGGGGGCGCTGACTGAAGCTTTCTTT
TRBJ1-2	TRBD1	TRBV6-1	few	CASSLGQGGVYGYTF	TGTGCCAGCAGTCTTGGACAGGGTGGTGTCTATGGCTACACCTTC
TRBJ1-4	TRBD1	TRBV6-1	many	CASSRQGAREKLFF	TGTGCCAGCAGTCGGCAGGGGGCACGGGAAAAACTGTTTTTT
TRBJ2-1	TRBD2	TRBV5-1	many	CASSLLAGGWSNEQFF	TGCGCCAGCAGCTTACTAGCGGGAGGGTGGAGCAATGAGCAGTTCTTC
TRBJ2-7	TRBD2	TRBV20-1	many	CSDPGGAYEQYF	TGCAGTGACCCGGGGGGAGCCTACGAGCAGTACTTC
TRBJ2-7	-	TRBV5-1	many	CASSFGGGAYEQYF	TGCGCCAGCAGCTTTGGTGGAGGGGCCTACGAGCAGTACTTC
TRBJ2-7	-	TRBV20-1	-	CSARLDYEQYF	TGCAGTGCTAGACTTGACTACGAGCAGTACTTC
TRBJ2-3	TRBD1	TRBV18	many	CASSPSTTGGTDTQYF	TGTGCCAGCTCACCGTCAACGACAGGGGGCACAGATACGCAGTATTTT
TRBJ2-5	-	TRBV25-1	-	CASSEGGSGETQYF	TGTGCCAGCAGTGAAGGTGGTAGCGGAGAGACCCAGTACTTC
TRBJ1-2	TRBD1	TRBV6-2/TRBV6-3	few	CASSRPYRGLFRGYTF	TGTGCCAGCAGTAGGCCTTACAGGGGGCTGTTCCGTGGCTACACCTTC
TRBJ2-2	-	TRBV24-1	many	CATSDRSNTGELFF	TGTGCCACCAGCGACAGATCGAACACCGGGGAGCTGTTTTTT
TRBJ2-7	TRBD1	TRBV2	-	CASKTGALWEQYF	TGTGCCAGCAAGACAGGGGCGCTCTGGGAGCAGTACTTC
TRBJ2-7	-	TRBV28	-	CASSPAVREQYF	TGTGCCAGCAGTCCCGCGGTTCGCGAGCAGTACTTC
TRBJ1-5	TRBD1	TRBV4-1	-	CASSHRGGQPQHF	TGCGCCAGCAGCCACAGGGGGGGTCAGCCCCAGCATTTT
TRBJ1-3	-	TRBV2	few	CASSEAGLSGNTIYF	TGTGCCAGCAGTGAAGCTGGGCTCTCTGGAAACACCATATATTTT
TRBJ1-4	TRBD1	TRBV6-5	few	CASSFVRGTEKLFF	TGTGCCAGCAGTTTCGTCAGGGGGACTGAAAAACTGTTTTTT
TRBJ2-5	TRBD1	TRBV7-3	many	CASSLNPPGQPQETQYF	TGTGCCAGCAGCTTAAATCCCCCGGGACAGCCCCAAGAGACCCAGTACTTC
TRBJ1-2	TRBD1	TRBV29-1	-	CSVPGTVYGYTF	TGCAGCGTTCCCGGGACAGTATATGGCTACACCTTC
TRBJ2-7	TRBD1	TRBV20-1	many	CSARTPRGPTYEQYF	TGCAGTGCTAGGACCCCCAGGGGGCCGACCTACGAGCAGTACTTC
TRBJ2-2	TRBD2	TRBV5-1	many	CASSLPLVAGPGELFF	TGCGCCAGCAGTCTCCCCCTAGTAGCGGGACCCGGGGAGCTGTTTTTT
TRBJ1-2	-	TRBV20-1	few	CSARLVAFYGYTF	TGCAGTGCTAGATTAGTCGCGTTCTATGGCTACACCTTC
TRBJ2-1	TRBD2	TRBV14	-	CASSQVTGLAGGIYNEQFF	TGTGCCAGCAGCCAAGTTACGGGACTAGCGGGGGGAATTTACAATGAGCAGTTCTTC
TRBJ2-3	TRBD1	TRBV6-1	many	CAIRRGPSTDTQYF	TGTGCCATACGTAGGGGGCCCTCCACAGATACGCAGTATTTT
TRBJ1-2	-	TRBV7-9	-	CASSLGEVYTF	TGTGCCAGCAGCTTAGGGGAAGTCTACACCTTC
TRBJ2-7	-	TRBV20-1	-	CSASRAGRTYEQYF	TGCAGTGCTAGTCGGGCAGGGCGCACCTACGAGCAGTACTTC
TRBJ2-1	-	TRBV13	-	CASSRRYNEQFF	TGTGCCAGCAGCCGAAGGTACAATGAGCAGTTCTTC
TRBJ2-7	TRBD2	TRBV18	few	CASSVTSGLYEQYF	TGTGCCAGCTCAGTGACTAGCGGTCTCTACGAGCAGTACTTC
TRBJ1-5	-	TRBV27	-	CASSLGRVNQPQHF	TGTGCCAGCAGTTTAGGCAGGGTGAATCAGCCCCAGCATTTT
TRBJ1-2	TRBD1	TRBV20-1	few	CSARDDRGRSGYTF	TGCAGTGCTAGAGACGACAGGGGGCGAAGTGGCTACACCTTC
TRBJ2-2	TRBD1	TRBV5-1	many	CASSLERQGAGELFF	TGCGCCAGCAGCTTGGAGCGGCAGGGGGCCGGGGAGCTGTTTTTT
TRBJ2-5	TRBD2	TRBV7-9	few	CASSFGGRRYF	TGTGCCAGCAGCTTCGGGGGGAGACGCTACTTC